This T cell receptor (beta chain) was identified in a study of metastatic and nonmetastatic thyroid tumors. On the study more broadly: Repertoires from blood and tumor or nodule tissue of malignant and benign thyroid patients were compared.

The study, taken as a whole, reports: In both blood and tumor samples, TCR beta diversity was reported significantly higher for malignant than benign nodules.

V gave up 3 bases and J gave up 3 bases, with 9 bases separating them. The CDR3 extends over 13 amino acids. Per germline, CDR1 DFQATT and CDR2 SNEGSKA (reference sequence). Patients had received no treatment of any kind before thyroid surgery. Source study methods: What underpinned the distant-metastasis classifier for papillary thyroid cancer was the set of CDR3 differences across clinicopathological groups. TCRdb re-analyzed the PCR reads using MiXCR. The V and J calls reflect TCRdb's pipeline rather than the authors' work. This sample has about 93,000 clones, with approximately 12% found just once. With regard to this clone: Antigen specificity is unknown.

Sequencing used blood. This receptor was obtained from a female donor with papillary thyroid cancer or a benign thyroid nodule (not recorded which). Some clones in this sample may be carry-over from other donors' samples. The chain carries TRBV20-1 and TRBJ1-5, with D possibly TRBD1 on 5 matching bases. In nucleotides, the CDR3 is TGCAGTGCTAGTACAGGTTTCAATCAGCCCCAGCATTTT. It yields the protein CSASTGFNQPQHF.